These 30 T cell receptor beta chains originate from one sample sequenced in a study of shared clonotypes between healthy human individuals. Repertoires were generated with immunoSEQ multiplex PCR, while TCRdb's copy carries only in-frame clones and drops some. Among under 1,100,000 clones listed, approximately 70% were seen once. Sequencing was done on a sample of memory CD4+ T cells sorted from blood. Specified subset: CD45RA-negative fraction. The receptor set was obtained from a young man in good health.

The genes are TRBV29-1 and TRBJ2-3, with a possible D match to TRBD1 (6 bases). With 5 bases removed from V and 2 bases from J, the gap between germline ends came to 11 bases. CDR1 is SQVTM and CDR2 is ANQGSEA in the germline V gene. This CDR3 contains 13 residues. The CDR3 protein is CSVQGISTDTQYF. CDR3 sequence (DNA): TGCAGCGTTCAGGGGATTTCCACAGATACGCAGTATTTT.

This chain joins TRBV10-1 and TRBJ2-7, with TRBD1 matching over 9 bases. V trimming: 8 bases; J trimming: 6 bases; junction bases outside the gene matches: 5. Germline CDR1 WNHNN, CDR2 SYGVQD (reference sequence). The CDR3 runs to 12 residues. DNA of the CDR3: TGCGCCAGCGCGGGACAGGGTGGCGAGCAGTACTTC. This sequence encodes CASAGQGGEQYF.

This sequence joins TRBV19 and TRBJ2-3; 7 nucleotides match TRBD2. V lost 4 bases to trimming and J lost 3 bases; unmatched junction nucleotides: 7. CDR3 length: 15 amino acids. Germline V gene sequence: CDR1 LNHDA, CDR2 SQIVND (reference sequence). The DNA of the CDR3 is TGTGCCAGTAGTACCGGACTAGTTAGGACAGATACGCAGTATTTT. This gives the protein CASSTGLVRTDTQYF.

This clone was seen more than once but under ten times. This chain connects TRBV20-1 to TRBJ1-1; the D is unclear. The CDR3 is 11 amino acids. CDR1 is DFQATT and CDR2 is SNEGSKA in the germline V gene (reference sequence). V was shortened by 0 bases and J by 8 bases, with 7 bases between the two germline ends. For the CDR3, the DNA is TGCAGTGCTAGAGAAAGGGAAGAAGCTTTCTTT. Residues: CSAREREEAFF.

The V and J genes are TRBV4-3 and TRBJ2-4; the D is unclear. Germline V gives CDR1 LGHNA, CDR2 YSLEER. With 0 bases removed from V and 3 bases from J, the gap between germline ends came to 15 bases. CDR3 size: 17 residues. CDR3 protein: CASSQEAPAHFKNIQYF. For the CDR3, the DNA is TGCGCCAGCAGCCAAGAGGCGCCTGCACACTTCAAAAACATTCAGTACTTC.

V usage is TRBV28 and J usage is TRBJ2-7; 7 bases are a match to TRBD1. Per the germline V gene, CDR1 is MDHEN and CDR2 is SYDVKM. V lost 3 bases to trimming and J lost 7 bases; unmatched junction nucleotides: 9. This CDR3 has 14 residues. The CDR3 sequence: CASSFSLQGLEQYF. The CDR3, as DNA: TGTGCCAGCAGTTTCTCCCTACAGGGGCTGGAGCAGTACTTC.

V usage is TRBV18 and J usage is TRBJ1-5; D is undetermined. Trimming shortened V by 2 bases and J by 1 base, and 9 bases separated the two germline ends. CDR1 and CDR2 from the germline V gene are KGHSH and LQKENI. The CDR3 consists of 15 residues. The CDR3 loop reads CASSPGRGSNQPQHF. Here the CDR3 DNA reads TGTGCCAGCTCACCAGGAAGAGGGAGCAATCAGCCCCAGCATTTT. Using reference TRBV18 and TRBJ1-5 for the parts outside the CDR3, the full variable domain is NAGVMQNPRHLVRRRGQEARLRCSPMKGHSHVYWYRQLPEEGLKFMVYLQKENIIDESGMPKERFSAEFPKEGPSILRIQQVVRGDSAAYFCASSPGRGSNQPQHFGDGTRLSIL.

This clone was seen repeatedly, ten times or more. The rearrangement joins TRBV11-2 to TRBJ1-2, with 9 bases lining up with TRBD1. Germline V lookup: CDR1 SGHAT, CDR2 FQNNGV. The CDR3 runs 13 residues. Trimming took 5 bases from V and 10 from J; bases not matched to a gene: 8. The DNA of the CDR3 is TGTGCCAGCAGCCCCCGGACAGGGGCCGACTACACCTTC. Amino acid sequence: CASSPRTGADYTF.

CDR3 amino acids: CASSLGGVATQETQYF. Here the CDR3 DNA reads TGCGCCAGCAGCCTCGGTGGGGTGGCGACCCAAGAGACCCAGTACTTC. V is TRBV5-1 and J is TRBJ2-5, with no clear D. Trimming pared 4 bases from V and 1 base from J, leaving 17 bases between. Germline V gene sequence: CDR1 SGHRS, CDR2 YFSETQ. This CDR3 region has 16 residues.

This clone was picked up one time. This chain connects TRBV6-4 to TRBJ2-7; possibly TRBD1 for D (6 bases). This CDR3 region has 15 residues. Trimming took off 4 bases at V and 2 bases at J, with 15 bases between the two ends. The germline CDR1 and CDR2 sequences are MRHNA and SNTAGT. The CDR3 here is CASSVQGPVTYEQYF. Written as DNA, the CDR3 is TGTGCCAGCAGTGTACAGGGTCCGGTGACCTACGAGCAGTACTTC.

The rearrangement joins TRBV5-1 to TRBJ2-1, with D uncertain. V was clipped by 3 bases and J by 0 bases, with 10 bases between them. The germline V gene has CDR1 SGHRS and CDR2 YFSETQ. The CDR3 contains 15 residues. The CDR3 nucleotides read TGCGCCAGCAGCTCTGCGGACCCCTCCTACAATGAGCAGTTCTTC. Protein: CASSSADPSYNEQFF.

This clone was recorded a few times. The rearrangement joins TRBV7-2 to TRBJ2-1, with D possibly being TRBD1 (6 bases). Trimming took off 0 bases at V and 0 bases at J, with 9 bases between the two ends. The germline CDR1 and CDR2 sequences are SGHTA and FQGNSA. The CDR3 loop spans 16 amino acids. DNA for the CDR3: TGTGCCAGCAGCTTAGCTGCAGGGGTCTCCTACAATGAGCAGTTCTTC. Protein product: CASSLAAGVSYNEQFF.

The chain is built from TRBV19 and TRBJ1-3; D ambiguous. Germline-derived CDR1 and CDR2 are LNHDA and SQIVND (reference sequence). V was clipped by 3 bases and J by 0 bases, with 9 bases between them. There are 15 residues in the CDR3. The CDR3 nucleotides read TGTGCCAGTAGTATCTCAACGAGCTCTGGAAACACCATATATTTT. Translating it yields CASSISTSSGNTIYF.

J is TRBJ2-3 and V is TRBV11-2; 11 nucleotides agree with TRBD1. Germline V gene sequence: CDR1 SGHAT, CDR2 FQNNGV. This CDR3 has 18 amino acids. J lost 5 bases, V lost 4 bases, and 14 bases had no gene match. The CDR3 sequence: CASSSQTGTGGFGDTQYF. CDR3 nucleotide sequence: TGTGCCAGCAGCTCTCAAACCGGGACAGGGGGTTTTGGAGATACGCAGTATTTT.

The chain carries TRBV6-6 and TRBJ1-1; D gene unclear. The V gene's germline CDR1 is MNHNY and CDR2 SVGAGI (reference sequence). This CDR3 spans 13 amino acids. Deletions cut 2 bases from V and 4 bases from J, with 8 bases between. The CDR3 bases are TGTGCCAGCAGTTACACGGGGTCCACTGAAGCTTTCTTT. Translating gives CASSYTGSTEAFF.

This sequence joins TRBV4-3 and TRBJ2-5, with D unclear. The V end lost 4 bases, the J end lost 3 bases, and 9 bases lay between the germline ends. Germline lookup yields CDR1 LGHNA and CDR2 YSLEER. The CDR3 consists of 13 residues. CDR3 residues: CASSLGTKETQYF. The DNA for the CDR3 is TGCGCCAGCAGCCTCGGCACTAAAGAGACCCAGTACTTC.

The V call is TRBV28, the J call TRBJ2-7; D is perhaps TRBD1 (6 bases). The germline gives CDR1 MDHEN, CDR2 SYDVKM. V lost 3 bases, J lost 3 bases, and 9 bases lay in between. CDR3 length equals 13 residues. The CDR3, as DNA: TGTGCCAGCAGTTTGTGGACAGACTACGAGCAGTACTTC. Its protein product is CASSLWTDYEQYF.

The CDR3 protein is CASSAGDIRRGGLNEQFF. The DNA for the CDR3 is TGTGCCAGCAGCGCCGGAGACATTAGGCGGGGGGGCCTCAATGAGCAGTTCTTC. The J gene is TRBJ2-1, the V gene TRBV9; TRBD2 agrees at 9 bases. With 3 bases clipped from V and 6 bases from J, the junction kept 16 bases outside the gene matches. The CDR3 is 18 residues long. Germline V gene data show CDR1 as SGDLS and CDR2 as YYNGEE.

This chain links TRBV4-3 with TRBJ2-2, with D perhaps matching TRBD1 or TRBD2 (5 bases each). V lost 10 bases to trimming and J lost 0 bases, with 15 bases between them. This CDR3 contains 15 residues. Germline V gene lookup returns CDR1 LGHNA and CDR2 YSLEER. The CDR3 protein is CANTSREPNTGELFF. For the CDR3, the DNA is TGCGCCAACACCAGCAGGGAGCCGAACACCGGGGAGCTGTTTTTT.

This clone was counted only a few times. V gene TRBV10-3 combines with J gene TRBJ1-1, with 8 bases fitting TRBD1. V trimming: 6 bases; J trimming: 1 base; junction bases outside the gene matches: 4. Germline V gives CDR1 ENHRY, CDR2 SYGVKD. The CDR3 runs 14 residues. The CDR3: CAIRPGTGNTEAFF. The CDR3 DNA is TGTGCCATCAGACCCGGGACAGGGAACACTGAAGCTTTCTTT.

This chain uses TRBV5-1 with TRBJ2-1; D might be TRBD1 (5 bases). V shed 2 bases and J shed 3 bases, with 12 bases lying between them. The length of the CDR3 is 15 residues. Germline values: CDR1 SGHRS, CDR2 YFSETQ. CDR3 sequence: CASSFGLGDYNEQFF. The CDR3, as DNA: TGCGCCAGCAGCTTTGGGTTAGGGGACTACAATGAGCAGTTCTTC.

There are a few counts of this clone. Distinct nucleotide sequences in the sample also encode this CDR3. V usage is TRBV7-9 and J usage is TRBJ1-2; tentative D call: TRBD1 (6 bases). V was pared by 1 base and J by 6 bases, with 9 bases between. The germline V gene encodes CDR1 SEHNR and CDR2 FQNEAQ (reference sequence). This CDR3 has 13 residues. The CDR3 nucleotides read TGTGCCAGCAGCTTAGTCGAGGGGGATGGCTACACCTTC. Translating it yields CASSLVEGDGYTF.

The rearrangement uses TRBV28 and TRBJ1-5, with TRBD1 as a possible D gene (6 bases). The V end lost 7 bases, the J end lost 4 bases, and 14 bases lay between the germline ends. This CDR3 has 14 residues. Germline V gives CDR1 MDHEN, CDR2 SYDVKM. The CDR3 DNA reads as TGTGCCAGCAATCCGGACAGAAAAAATCAGCCCCAGCATTTT. Its translation: CASNPDRKNQPQHF.

The gene calls are TRBV18 and TRBJ1-2, with D perhaps TRBD1 (6 bases). The length of the CDR3 is 17 residues. Trimming stripped 2 bases from V and 0 bases from J, with 16 bases between. The germline gives CDR1 KGHSH, CDR2 LQKENI. This chain's CDR3 is CASSPLSGHDANYGYTF. The CDR3 coding sequence is TGTGCCAGCTCACCATTGTCGGGACATGACGCTAACTATGGCTACACCTTC.

The chain links TRBV5-1 to TRBJ1-4; D is unresolved. Trimming shortened V by 4 bases and J by 3 bases, and 10 bases separated the two germline ends. The CDR3 consists of 14 residues. In germline, CDR1 is SGHRS, CDR2 YFSETQ. The CDR3 DNA follows: TGCGCCAGCAGCACCCAGTCGGCTAATGAAAAACTGTTTTTT. This gives the protein CASSTQSANEKLFF.

V usage is TRBV11-2 and J usage is TRBJ2-1; tentative D call: TRBD2 (6 bases). This CDR3 comprises 15 residues. CDR1 is SGHAT and CDR2 is FQNNGV in the germline V gene. V was pared by 6 bases and J by 4 bases, with 16 bases between. In DNA form, the CDR3 reads TGTGCCAGCAGAGGTGACGGGAGTCCATACAATGAGCAGTTCTTC. Amino acids: CASRGDGSPYNEQFF. Filled out from reference TRBV11-2 and TRBJ2-1, the complete variable domain reads EAGVAQSPRYKIIEKRQSVAFWCNPISGHATLYWYQQILGQGPKLLIQFQNNGVVDDSQLPKDRFSAERLKGVDSTLKIQPAKLEDSAVYLCASRGDGSPYNEQFFGPGTRLTVL.

This clone was detected a few times. V usage is TRBV28 and J usage is TRBJ2-6; D remains unclear. CDR3 size: 14 residues. Germline CDR1 and CDR2: MDHEN and SYDVKM. The V and J ends lost 3 bases and 0 bases respectively, with 3 bases between them. The CDR3 nucleotides read TGTGCCAGCAGTTTTACCTCTGGGGCCAACGTCCTGACTTTC. It yields the protein CASSFTSGANVLTF.

V is TRBV5-4 and J is TRBJ2-7; tentatively, D is TRBD2 (6 bases). Deletions cut 0 bases from V and 5 bases from J, with 12 bases between. The CDR3 sequence is 14 residues long. Germline assignment: CDR1 SGHNT and CDR2 YYREEE (reference sequence). CDR3 sequence reads: CASSLEQPGDEQYF. In DNA form, the CDR3 reads TGTGCCAGCAGCTTGGAACAGCCGGGGGACGAGCAGTACTTC.

On this clone itself: This specimen includes other DNA sequences encoding the same CDR3. The genes are TRBV6-1 and TRBJ2-2; 8 bases match TRBD1. In germline, CDR1 is MNHNS, CDR2 SASEGT. This CDR3 comprises 15 residues. Losses at the gene ends were 4 bases for V and 2 bases for J; bases not matched to a gene: 3. The CDR3 sequence: CASSVGQANTGELFF. CDR3 in DNA: TGTGCCAGCAGTGTGGGACAGGCTAACACCGGGGAGCTGTTTTTT.

DNA for the CDR3: TGTGCCATCCAACGGCTAGCGGGAGATACGCAGTATTTT. Its protein product is CAIQRLAGDTQYF. This chain uses TRBV10-3 with TRBJ2-3; 8 nucleotides line up with TRBD2. With 8 bases clipped from V and 5 bases from J, the junction kept 6 bases outside the gene matches. Per germline, CDR1 ENHRY and CDR2 SYGVKD. This CDR3 is 13 amino acids long.